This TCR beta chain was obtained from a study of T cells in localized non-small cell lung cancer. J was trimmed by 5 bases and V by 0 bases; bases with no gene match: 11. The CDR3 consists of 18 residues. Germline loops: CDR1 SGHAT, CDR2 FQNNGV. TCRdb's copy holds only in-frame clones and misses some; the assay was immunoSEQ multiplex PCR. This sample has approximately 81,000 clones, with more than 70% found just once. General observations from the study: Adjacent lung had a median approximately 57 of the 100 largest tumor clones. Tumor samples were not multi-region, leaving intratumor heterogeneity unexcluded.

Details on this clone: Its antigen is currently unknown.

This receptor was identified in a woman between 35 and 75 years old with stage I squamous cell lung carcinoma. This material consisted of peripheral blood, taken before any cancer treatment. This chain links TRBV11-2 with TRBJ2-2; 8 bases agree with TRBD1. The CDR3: CASSLDQAGGVKTGELFF. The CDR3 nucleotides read TGTGCCAGCAGCTTAGATCAGGCAGGGGGCGTGAAGACCGGGGAGCTGTTTTTT.